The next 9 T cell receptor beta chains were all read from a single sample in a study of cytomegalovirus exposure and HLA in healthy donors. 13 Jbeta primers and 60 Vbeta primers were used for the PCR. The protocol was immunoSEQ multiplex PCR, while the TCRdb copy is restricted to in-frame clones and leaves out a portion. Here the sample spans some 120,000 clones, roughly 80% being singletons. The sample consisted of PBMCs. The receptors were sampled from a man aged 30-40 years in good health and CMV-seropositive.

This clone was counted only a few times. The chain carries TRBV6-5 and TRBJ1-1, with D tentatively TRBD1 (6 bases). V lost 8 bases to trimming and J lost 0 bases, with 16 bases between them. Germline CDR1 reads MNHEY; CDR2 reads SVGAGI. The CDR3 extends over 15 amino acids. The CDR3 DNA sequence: TGTGCCAGCTGGCGAACAGGGACCATGAACACTGAAGCTTTCTTT. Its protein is CASWRTGTMNTEAFF.

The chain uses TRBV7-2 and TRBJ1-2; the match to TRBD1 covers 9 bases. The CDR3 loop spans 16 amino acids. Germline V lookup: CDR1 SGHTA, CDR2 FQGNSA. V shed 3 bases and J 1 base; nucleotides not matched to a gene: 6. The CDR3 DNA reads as TGTGCCAGCAGCTTGGTGGGACAGGGTGGTAACTATGGCTACACCTTC. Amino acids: CASSLVGQGGNYGYTF.

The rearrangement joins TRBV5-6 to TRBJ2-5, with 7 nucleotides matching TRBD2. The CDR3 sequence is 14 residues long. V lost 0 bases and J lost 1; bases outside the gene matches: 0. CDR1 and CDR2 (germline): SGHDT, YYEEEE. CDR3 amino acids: CASSLGTSQETQYF. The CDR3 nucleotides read TGTGCCAGCAGCTTGGGGACTAGCCAAGAGACCCAGTACTTC. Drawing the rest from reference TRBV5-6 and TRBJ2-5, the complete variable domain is DAGVTQSPTHLIKTRGQQVTLRCSPKSGHDTVSWYQQALGQGPQFIFQYYEEEERQRGNFPDRFSGHQFPNYSSELNVNALLLGDSALYLCASSLGTSQETQYFGPGTRLLVL.

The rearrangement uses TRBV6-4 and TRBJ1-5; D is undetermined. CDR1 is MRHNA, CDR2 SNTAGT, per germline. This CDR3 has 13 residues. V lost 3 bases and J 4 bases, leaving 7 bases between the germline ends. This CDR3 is CASSEEANQPQHF. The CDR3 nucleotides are TGTGCCAGCAGTGAGGAGGCAAATCAGCCCCAGCATTTT.

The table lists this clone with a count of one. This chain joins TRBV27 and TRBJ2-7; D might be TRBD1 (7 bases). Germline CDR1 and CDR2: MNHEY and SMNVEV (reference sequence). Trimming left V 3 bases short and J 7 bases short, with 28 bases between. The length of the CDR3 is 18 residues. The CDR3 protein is CASSFFGFSGQANEEQYF. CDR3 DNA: TGTGCCAGCAGTTTTTTTGGTTTTAGCGGACAGGCGAATGAAGAGCAGTACTTC.

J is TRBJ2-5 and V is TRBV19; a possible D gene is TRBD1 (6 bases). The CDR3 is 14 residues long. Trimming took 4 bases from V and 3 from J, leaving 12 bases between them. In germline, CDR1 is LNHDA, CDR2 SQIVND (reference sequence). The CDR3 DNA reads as TGTGCCAGTAGTAATACAGGGCTTGAAGAGACCCAGTACTTC. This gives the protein CASSNTGLEETQYF.

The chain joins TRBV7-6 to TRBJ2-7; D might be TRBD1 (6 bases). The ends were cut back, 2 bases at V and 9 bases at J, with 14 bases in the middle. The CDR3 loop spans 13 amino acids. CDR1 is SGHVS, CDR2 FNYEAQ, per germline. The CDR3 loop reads CASSLRQASPQYF. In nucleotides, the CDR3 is TGTGCCAGCAGCTTACGACAGGCATCACCGCAGTACTTC. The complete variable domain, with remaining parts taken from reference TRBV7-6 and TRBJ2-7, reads GAGVSQSPRYKVTKRGQDVALRCDPISGHVSLYWYRQALGQGPEFLTYFNYEAQQDKSGLPNDRFSAERPEGSISTLTIQRTEQRDSAMYRCASSLRQASPQYFGPGTRLTVT.

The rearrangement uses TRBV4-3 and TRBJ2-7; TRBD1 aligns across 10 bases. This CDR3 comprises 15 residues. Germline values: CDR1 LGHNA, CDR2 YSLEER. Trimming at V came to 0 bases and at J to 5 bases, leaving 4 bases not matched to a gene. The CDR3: CASSQEWDRGHEQYF. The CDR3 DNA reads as TGCGCCAGCAGCCAAGAGTGGGACAGGGGTCACGAGCAGTACTTC.

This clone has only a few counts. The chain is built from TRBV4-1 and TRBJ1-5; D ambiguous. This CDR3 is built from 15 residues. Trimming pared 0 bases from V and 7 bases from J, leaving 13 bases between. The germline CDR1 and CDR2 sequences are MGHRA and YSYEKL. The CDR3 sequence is CASSQDYDLGQPQHF. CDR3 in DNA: TGCGCCAGCAGCCAAGATTATGATCTGGGCCAGCCCCAGCATTTT.